A single T cell receptor (beta chain) is shown here with its context. Antigen specificity is unknown. As handled by the study authors: Clinicopathological groups supplied CDR3 differences that were used to build a distant-metastasis classifier for papillary thyroid cancer. TCRdb re-called clones via MiXCR from the PCR reads. TCRdb, rather than the study authors, made the V and J calls. The table records 19,000 or so clones, about 33% of them present only once. These data are taken from a study of metastatic and nonmetastatic thyroid tumors. On the study more broadly: Both malignant and benign thyroid patients supplied peripheral blood and tumor or nodule tissue samples, across which the repertoires of these patients were then compared. Whole-study results and caveats: The study reportedly found significantly higher TCR beta diversity in malignant thyroid tumors than benign nodules, in blood and tumor.

Thyroid surgery had not been preceded by any treatment in any patient. The CDR3 is 15 amino acids. Germline V gene data show CDR1 as MDHEN and CDR2 as SYDVKM. After removal of 4 bases from V and 5 bases from J, the junction contained 7 bases not matched to a gene. The clonotype originates from a female donor with papillary thyroid cancer or a benign thyroid nodule (not recorded which). Some clones in this sample may be carry-over from other donors' samples. This chain links TRBV28 with TRBJ2-5; TRBD2 matches at 10 bases. The sample taken for sequencing was adjacent normal tissue. The CDR3 here is CASSSRSGREETQYF. The CDR3 DNA sequence: TGTGCCAGCAGTTCTCGAAGCGGGAGGGAGGAGACCCAGTACTTC.